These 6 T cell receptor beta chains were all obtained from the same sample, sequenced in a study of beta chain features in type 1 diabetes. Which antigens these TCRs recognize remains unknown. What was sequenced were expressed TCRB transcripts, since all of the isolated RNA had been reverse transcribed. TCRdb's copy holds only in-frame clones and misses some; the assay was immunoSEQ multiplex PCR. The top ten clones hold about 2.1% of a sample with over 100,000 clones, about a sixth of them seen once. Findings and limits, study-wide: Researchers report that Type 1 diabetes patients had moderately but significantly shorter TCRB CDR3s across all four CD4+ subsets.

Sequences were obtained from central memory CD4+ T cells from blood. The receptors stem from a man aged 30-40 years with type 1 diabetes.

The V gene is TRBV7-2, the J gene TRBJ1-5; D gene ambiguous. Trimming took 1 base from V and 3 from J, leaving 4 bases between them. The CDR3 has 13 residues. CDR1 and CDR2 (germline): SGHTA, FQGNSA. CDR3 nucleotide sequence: TGTGCCAGCAGCTTAGAACACAATCAGCCCCAGCATTTT. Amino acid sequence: CASSLEHNQPQHF.

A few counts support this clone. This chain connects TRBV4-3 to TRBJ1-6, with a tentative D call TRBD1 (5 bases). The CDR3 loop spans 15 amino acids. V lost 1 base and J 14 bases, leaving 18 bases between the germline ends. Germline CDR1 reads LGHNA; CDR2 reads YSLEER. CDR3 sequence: CASSQVRGDTRSLHF. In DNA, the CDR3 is TGCGCCAGCAGCCAAGTTAGGGGCGACACTCGGTCCCTCCACTTT.

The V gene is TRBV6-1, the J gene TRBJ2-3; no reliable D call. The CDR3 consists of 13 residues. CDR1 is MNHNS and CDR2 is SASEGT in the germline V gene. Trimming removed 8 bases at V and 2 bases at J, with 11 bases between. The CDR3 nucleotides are TGTGCCAGCGAGCTACTGGACACAGATACGCAGTATTTT. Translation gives CASELLDTDTQYF.

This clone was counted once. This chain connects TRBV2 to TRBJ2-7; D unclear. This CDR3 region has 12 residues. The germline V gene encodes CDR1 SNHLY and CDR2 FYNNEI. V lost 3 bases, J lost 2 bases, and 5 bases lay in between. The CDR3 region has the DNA TGTGCCAGCAGTGAGATGGCCTACGAGCAGTACTTC. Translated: CASSEMAYEQYF.

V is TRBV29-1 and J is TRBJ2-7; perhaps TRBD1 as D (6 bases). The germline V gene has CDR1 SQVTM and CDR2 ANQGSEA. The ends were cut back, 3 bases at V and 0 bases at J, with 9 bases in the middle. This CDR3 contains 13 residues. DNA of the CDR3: TGCAGCGTTGACCAGGGGAGCTCCTACGAGCAGTACTTC. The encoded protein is CSVDQGSSYEQYF.

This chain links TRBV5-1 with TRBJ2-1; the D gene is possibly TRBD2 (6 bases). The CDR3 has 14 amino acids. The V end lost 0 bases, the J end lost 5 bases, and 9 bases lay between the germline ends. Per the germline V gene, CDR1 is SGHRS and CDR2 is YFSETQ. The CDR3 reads CASSLGLANNEQFF. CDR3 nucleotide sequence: TGCGCCAGCAGCTTGGGTCTAGCGAACAATGAGCAGTTCTTC.